This TCR beta chain was sequenced for a study of T cell changes during pregnancy in multiple sclerosis. Germline V lookup: CDR1 SGHNT, CDR2 YYREEE (reference sequence). Trimming cost V 5 bases and J 2 bases; bases outside gene matches: 7. The length of the CDR3 is 17 residues. Clones were read by immunoSEQ multiplex PCR, and TCRdb kept only the in-frame ones, dropping some. The data contain around 100,000 clones, approximately 91% of them seen just once; the ten biggest clones take up 3% to 3.5%. V gene TRBV5-4 combines with J gene TRBJ2-3; 14 nucleotides align to TRBD2. This receptor was obtained from a female donor with multiple sclerosis, enrolled in a pregnancy study. This specimen consisted of peripheral blood, obtained after pregnancy. The CDR3: CASRPGLAGGHTDTQYF. CDR3 sequence (DNA): TGTGCCAGCAGACCTGGACTAGCGGGGGGACACACAGATACGCAGTATTTT.